This T cell receptor beta chain was captured by sequencing in a study of T cells expressing NK-cell markers. About the research overall: Sequencing covered eight donors, seven HCMV-seropositive and one seronegative.

As regards this clonotype: No antigen is known for it.

The germline gives CDR1 KGHSH, CDR2 LQKENI. This CDR3 is built from 15 residues. In generating TCR beta cDNA, 5'RACE template switching with UMIs was used. After re-calling the 5' RACE reads, TCRdb lists one entry per CDR3 protein, DNA absent. There are about 160,000 distinct CDR3 sequences in the sample, with around a sixth held by the top ten. The study's findings and limits: Leadership of the CD3+CD56-NKG2C+ fraction also belonged to these clonotypes in several donors.

The J gene is TRBJ2-3, the V gene TRBV18. This TCR was sampled from a woman between 18 and 70 years old in good health. The specimen was blood T cells: a sorted CD56 or NKG2C T cell subset, CD4+ or CD8+ T cells, or bulk PBMC T cells (not recorded which). CDR3 amino acids: CASSPLGSSTDTQYF.